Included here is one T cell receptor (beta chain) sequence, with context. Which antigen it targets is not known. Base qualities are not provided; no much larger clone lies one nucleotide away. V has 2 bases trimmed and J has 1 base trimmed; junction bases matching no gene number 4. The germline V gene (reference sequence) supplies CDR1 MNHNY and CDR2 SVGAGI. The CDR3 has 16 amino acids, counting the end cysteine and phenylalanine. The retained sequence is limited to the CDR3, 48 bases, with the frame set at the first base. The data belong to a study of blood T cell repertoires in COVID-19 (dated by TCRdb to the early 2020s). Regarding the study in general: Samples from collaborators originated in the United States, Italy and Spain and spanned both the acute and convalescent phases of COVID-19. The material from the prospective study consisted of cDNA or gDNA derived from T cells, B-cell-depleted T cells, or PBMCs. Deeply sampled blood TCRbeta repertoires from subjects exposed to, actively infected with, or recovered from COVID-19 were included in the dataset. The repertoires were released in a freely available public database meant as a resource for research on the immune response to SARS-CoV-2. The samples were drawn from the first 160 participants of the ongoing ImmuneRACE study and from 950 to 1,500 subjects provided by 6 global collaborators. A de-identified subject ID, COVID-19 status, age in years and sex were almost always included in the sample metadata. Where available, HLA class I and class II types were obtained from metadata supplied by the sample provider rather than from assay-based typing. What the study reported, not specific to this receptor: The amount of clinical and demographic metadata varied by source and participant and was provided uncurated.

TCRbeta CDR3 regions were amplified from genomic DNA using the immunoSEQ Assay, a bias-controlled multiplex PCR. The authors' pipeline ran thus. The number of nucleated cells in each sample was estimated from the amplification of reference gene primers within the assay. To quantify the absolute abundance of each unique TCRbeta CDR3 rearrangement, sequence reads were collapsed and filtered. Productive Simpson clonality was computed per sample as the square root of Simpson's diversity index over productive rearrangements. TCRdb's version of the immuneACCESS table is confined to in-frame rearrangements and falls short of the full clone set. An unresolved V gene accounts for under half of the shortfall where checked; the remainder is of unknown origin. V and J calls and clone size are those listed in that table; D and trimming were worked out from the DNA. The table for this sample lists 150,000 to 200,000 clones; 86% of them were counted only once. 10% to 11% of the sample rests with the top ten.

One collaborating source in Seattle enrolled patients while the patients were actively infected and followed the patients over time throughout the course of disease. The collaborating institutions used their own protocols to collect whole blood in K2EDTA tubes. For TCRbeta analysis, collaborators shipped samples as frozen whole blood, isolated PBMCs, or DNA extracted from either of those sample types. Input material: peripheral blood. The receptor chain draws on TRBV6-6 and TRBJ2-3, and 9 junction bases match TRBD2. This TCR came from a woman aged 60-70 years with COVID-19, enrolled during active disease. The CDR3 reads CASSYTLAGGTDTQYF. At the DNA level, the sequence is TGTGCCAGCAGTTACACCTTAGCGGGAGGCACAGATACGCAGTATTTT.